The 9 T cell receptor beta chains in this list originate from one sample, sequenced in a study of blood T cell repertoires in COVID-19. Method: immunoSEQ multiplex PCR; TCRdb's copy keeps in-frame clones and lacks some. This sample yields approximately 64,000 clones, of which 88% are seen a single time; roughly 43% belongs to the top ten. The sample comprised peripheral blood. These receptor sequences come from a woman in her fifties or sixties with COVID-19, enrolled during active disease.

CDR3 sequence: CASSLTGGAGNQPQHF. DNA for the CDR3: TGTGCCAGCAGCTTGACGGGGGGCGCAGGCAATCAGCCCCAGCATTTT. This chain connects TRBV5-4 to TRBJ1-5, with TRBD1 as a possible D gene (6 bases). The germline V gene encodes CDR1 SGHNT and CDR2 YYREEE (reference sequence). With 1 base removed from V and 2 bases from J, the gap between germline ends came to 13 bases. The CDR3 has 16 amino acids.

CDR3 bases: TGCGCCAGCAGCCAAGTGGCGGACAGACAGAACACTGAAGCTTTCTTT. Translating it yields CASSQVADRQNTEAFF. This rearrangement joins TRBV4-3 to TRBJ1-1; the D gene is possibly TRBD1 (6 bases). The CDR3 consists of 16 residues. V lost 1 base and J lost 1, with 13 bases in between. Germline loops: CDR1 LGHNA, CDR2 YSLEER.

In regard to this clone: One junction end disagrees with the germline gene, perhaps due to a read error. The J gene is TRBJ1-5, the V gene TRBV6-2 or TRBV6-3, with D possibly matching TRBD1 (6 bases). In germline, CDR1 is MNHEY, CDR2 SVGEGT. This CDR3 has 15 residues. In nucleotides, the CDR3 is TGTGCCACCAGTGTCCTCCGACAGGTCAATCAGCCCCAGCATTTT. Translated: CATSVLRQVNQPQHF.

This sequence joins TRBV19 and TRBJ1-2, with D perhaps matching TRBD1 (5 bases). The CDR3 is 13 amino acids. V dropped 7 bases and J dropped 7 bases, with 16 bases sitting between them. CDR1 LNHDA and CDR2 SQIVND come from the germline V gene (reference sequence). The chain's CDR3 is CASTARQGGGYTF. In DNA, the CDR3 is TGTGCCAGTACCGCCCGGCAGGGTGGTGGCTACACCTTC. The full variable domain, with the rest looked up from reference TRBV19 and TRBJ1-2, is DGGITQSPKYLFRKEGQNVTLSCEQNLNHDAMYWYRQDPGQGLRLIYYSQIVNDFQKGDIAEGYSVSREKKESFPLTVTSAQKNPTAFYLCASTARQGGGYTFGSGTRLTVV.

This chain uses TRBV29-1 with TRBJ2-7; 8 nucleotides align to TRBD2. Germline-derived CDR1 and CDR2 are SQVTM and ANQGSEA. V was pared by 5 bases and J by 1 base, with 4 bases of the junction left unmatched. This CDR3 is 13 amino acids long. CDR3 DNA sequence: TGCAGCGTTTACTCTAGCGGGTCCTACGAGCAGTACTTC. Translation: CSVYSSGSYEQYF.

The V and J genes are TRBV30 and TRBJ1-2, with 10 bases identical to TRBD1. CDR1 and CDR2 from the germline V gene are GTSNPN and SVGIG (reference sequence). The CDR3 totals 13 residues. The V and J ends lost 1 base and 8 bases, in that order; junction bases with no gene match: 4. Here the CDR3 reads CAWSGQGAGGYTF. In nucleotides, the CDR3 is TGTGCCTGGAGTGGACAGGGGGCTGGGGGCTACACCTTC.

The V call is TRBV2, the J call TRBJ2-2; tentatively, D is TRBD1 (6 bases). The CDR3 totals 15 residues. Germline values: CDR1 SNHLY, CDR2 FYNNEI. Between the trimmed V and J ends, which lost 7 bases and 4 bases, there was a span of 16 bases. For the CDR3, the DNA is TGTGCCAGCACCCTTAGCAGGGGAAGCACCGGGGAGCTGTTTTTT. It specifies CASTLSRGSTGELFF. Full variable domain (remainder filled in from reference TRBV2 and TRBJ2-2): EPEVTQTPSHQVTQMGQEVILRCVPISNHLYFYWYRQILGQKVEFLVSFYNNEISEKSEIFDDQFSVERPDGSNFTLKIRSTKLEDSAMYFCASTLSRGSTGELFFGEGSRLTVL.

The chain links TRBV28 to TRBJ1-5; possibly TRBD1 for D (5 bases). The germline CDR1 and CDR2 sequences are MDHEN and SYDVKM. V was pared by 3 bases and J by 3 bases, with 6 bases between. The CDR3 consists of 13 residues. The CDR3 spells CASSFGHNQPQHF. CDR3 coding DNA: TGTGCCAGCAGTTTCGGACACAATCAGCCCCAGCATTTT.

This rearrangement joins TRBV10-3 to TRBJ1-1; D gene uncertain. The CDR3 extends over 14 amino acids. The ends were cut back, 4 bases at V and 4 bases at J, with 13 bases in the middle. Germline V gives CDR1 ENHRY, CDR2 SYGVKD. The CDR3 region is CAISVGQVGTEAFF. In nucleotides, the CDR3 is TGTGCCATCAGTGTCGGTCAGGTGGGCACTGAAGCTTTCTTT.